This T cell receptor (beta chain) was identified in a study of OX40 agonist ivuxolimab in advanced cancers. The data were produced by immunoSEQ multiplex PCR, yet TCRdb's version contains in-frame clones alone and is incomplete. The sample comprises 72,000 or so clones, around 86% of which are singletons, and just under 0.25% rests with the top ten. This clone was detected once. Antigen: not known. With 7 bases clipped from V and 0 bases from J, the junction kept 14 bases outside the gene matches. The germline CDR1 and CDR2 sequences are LGHNT and FRNRAP. The CDR3 totals 18 residues. Study-level points and caveats: The work left the antigen specificity of expanded peripheral T cells undetermined.

Baseline, cycle 4 day 1, and cycle 7 day 1 were the blood sampling points. Sequenced here: CD4+ or CD8+ T cells sorted from blood, sampled in a trial of the OX40 agonist ivuxolimab. The V and J genes are TRBV12-5 and TRBJ2-1; 8 nucleotides agree with TRBD2. The clonotype was recovered from an adult with an advanced solid tumor such as melanoma, head and neck, liver or kidney cancer. The CDR3 protein is CASAPGAGVGPSYNEQFF. As DNA, the CDR3 is TGTGCTAGTGCCCCAGGAGCGGGAGTGGGGCCCTCCTACAATGAGCAGTTCTTC.